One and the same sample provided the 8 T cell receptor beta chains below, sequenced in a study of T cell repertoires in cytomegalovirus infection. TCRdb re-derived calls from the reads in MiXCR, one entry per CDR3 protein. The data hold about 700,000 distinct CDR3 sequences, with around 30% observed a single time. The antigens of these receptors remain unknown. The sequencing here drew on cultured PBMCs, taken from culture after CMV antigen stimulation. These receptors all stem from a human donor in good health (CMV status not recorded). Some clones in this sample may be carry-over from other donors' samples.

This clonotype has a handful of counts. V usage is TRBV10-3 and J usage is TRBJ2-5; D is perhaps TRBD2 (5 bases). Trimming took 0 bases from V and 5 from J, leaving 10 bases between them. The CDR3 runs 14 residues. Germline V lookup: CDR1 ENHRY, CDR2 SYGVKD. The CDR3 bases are TGTGCCATCAGTGAGTCTGGAGGTGCCGAGACCCAGTACTTC. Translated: CAISESGGAETQYF.

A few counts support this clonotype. In DNA form, the CDR3 reads TGCAGTGCTAGAGTCTCTAGCGGTCCCTACGAGCAGTACTTC. This translates into CSARVSSGPYEQYF. The chain has TRBV20-1 and TRBJ2-7; TRBD2 agrees at 7 bases. The ends lost 1 base at V and 2 bases at J; junction bases unmatched: 5. Per the germline V gene, CDR1 is DFQATT and CDR2 is SNEGSKA (reference sequence). The CDR3 loop spans 14 amino acids.

This chain's CDR3 is CASSLGSSGGFTDTQYF. CDR3 coding DNA: TGTGCCAGCAGCTTAGGTTCTAGCGGGGGGTTCACAGATACGCAGTATTTT. This chain links TRBV7-2 with TRBJ2-3, with TRBD2 matching 11 bases. Germline CDR1 SGHTA, CDR2 FQGNSA. The ends lost 1 base at V and 2 bases at J; junction bases unmatched: 5. The CDR3 runs to 17 residues.

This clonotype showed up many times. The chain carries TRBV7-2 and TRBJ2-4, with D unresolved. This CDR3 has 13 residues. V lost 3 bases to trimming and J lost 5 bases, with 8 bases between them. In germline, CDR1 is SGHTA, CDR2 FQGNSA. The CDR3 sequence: CASSFGLENIQYF. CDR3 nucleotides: TGTGCCAGCAGCTTCGGCTTGGAAAACATTCAGTACTTC.

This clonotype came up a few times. The CDR3 DNA is TGTGCCAGCAGCTTAGCAAGGGGTTCCAGCGAGCAGTACTTC. Encoded protein: CASSLARGSSEQYF. The chain couples TRBV7-2 to TRBJ2-7; TRBD1 might be the D (5 bases). Germline values: CDR1 SGHTA, CDR2 FQGNSA. CDR3 length: 14 residues. V dropped 0 bases and J dropped 6 bases, with 12 bases sitting between them.

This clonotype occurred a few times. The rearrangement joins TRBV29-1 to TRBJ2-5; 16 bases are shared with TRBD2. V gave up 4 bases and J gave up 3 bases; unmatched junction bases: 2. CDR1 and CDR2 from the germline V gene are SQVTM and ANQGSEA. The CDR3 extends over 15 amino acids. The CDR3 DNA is TGCAGCGTTGGCGGGACTAGCGGGAGGGAAGAGACCCAGTACTTC. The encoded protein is CSVGGTSGREETQYF.

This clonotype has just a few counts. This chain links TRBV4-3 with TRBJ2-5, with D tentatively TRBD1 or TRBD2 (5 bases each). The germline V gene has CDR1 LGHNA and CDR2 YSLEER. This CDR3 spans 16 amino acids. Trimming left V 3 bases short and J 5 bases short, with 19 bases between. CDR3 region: CASSQSYGASGETQYF. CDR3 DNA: TGCGCCAGCAGCCAGAGCTACGGGGCTTCTGGGGAGACCCAGTACTTC.

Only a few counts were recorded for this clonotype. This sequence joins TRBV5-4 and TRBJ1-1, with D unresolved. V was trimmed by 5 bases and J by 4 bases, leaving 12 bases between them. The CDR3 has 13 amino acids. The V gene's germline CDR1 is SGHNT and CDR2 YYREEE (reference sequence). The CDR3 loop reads CASRPSMGTEAFF. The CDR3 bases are TGTGCCAGCAGGCCTTCAATGGGCACTGAAGCTTTCTTT.